This is a list of T cell receptor beta chains from one sample in a study of cytomegalovirus exposure and HLA in healthy donors. Sequencing was performed with immunoSEQ multiplex PCR; in TCRdb, only in-frame clones are kept and a portion is missing. The profile shows about 160,000 clones, roughly four fifths of them singletons. Sequences were obtained from PBMCs. These receptors were collected from a man in his sixties in good health and CMV-seronegative. The CDR3 runs from the conserved cysteine through the conserved F or W.

v_call: TRBV27
cdr3_length: 17
cdr3_aa: CASSRPGTSGGGNEQFF

v_call: TRBV11-2
cdr3_length: 16
cdr3_aa: CASSLDRTPGLAGDHF

v_call: TRBV5-4
cdr3_length: 13
cdr3_aa: CASSLRGLEEAFF

v_call: TRBV7-2
cdr3_length: 15
cdr3_aa: CASSTTGASSYEQYF

v_call: TRBV7-3
cdr3_length: 15
cdr3_aa: CASSWINGGANEQFF

v_call: TRBV2
cdr3_length: 15
cdr3_aa: CASRERGGSTDTQYF

v_call: TRBV11-2
cdr3_length: 15
cdr3_aa: CASSFGQGGIDTQYF

v_call: TRBV13
cdr3_length: 13
cdr3_aa: CASRGTFQGTQYF

v_call: TRBV28
cdr3_length: 19
cdr3_aa: CASSLLGHRASGRGETQYF

v_call: TRBV5-8
cdr3_length: 16
cdr3_aa: CASRPGPRLRRAEQFF

v_call: TRBV14
cdr3_length: 12
cdr3_aa: CASSLQGTEAFF

v_call: TRBV4-1
cdr3_length: 15
cdr3_aa: CASSQVGRWDYGYTF

v_call: TRBV2
cdr3_length: 11
cdr3_aa: CASLIAYEQYF

v_call: TRBV7-8
cdr3_length: 15
cdr3_aa: CASSPPGGPGYGYTF

v_call: TRBV21-1
cdr3_length: 17
cdr3_aa: CASSKESHRIRDYEQYF

v_call: TRBV15
cdr3_length: 15
cdr3_aa: CATSRKSRGTGELFF

v_call: TRBV30
cdr3_length: 13
cdr3_aa: CAWSRGGSYEQYF

v_call: TRBV28
cdr3_length: 12
cdr3_aa: CAIAGLGYEQYF

v_call: TRBV28
cdr3_length: 13
cdr3_aa: CASRVGGQETQYF

v_call: TRBV2
cdr3_length: 15
cdr3_aa: CASTGVGIRNSPQHF

v_call: TRBV27
cdr3_length: 16
cdr3_aa: CASSSLAGAGGETQYF

v_call: TRBV28
cdr3_length: 15
cdr3_aa: CASSAWDREGQPQHF

v_call: TRBV5-1
cdr3_length: 12
cdr3_aa: CASSFSGYGYTF

v_call: TRBV29-1
cdr3_length: 14
cdr3_aa: CSENLAGGIYTQYF

v_call: TRBV6-5
cdr3_length: 12
cdr3_aa: CASRTSAHEQYF

v_call: TRBV5-4
cdr3_length: 13
cdr3_aa: CASSSQGQETQYF

v_call: TRBV6-1
cdr3_length: 16
cdr3_aa: CASSDLQGRGTGELFF

v_call: TRBV12-5
cdr3_length: 13
cdr3_aa: CASGLDREETQYF

v_call: TRBV30
cdr3_length: 15
cdr3_aa: CAWSGAGQVTGELFF

v_call: TRBV6-1
cdr3_length: 13
cdr3_aa: CAIRANLNTEAFF

v_call: TRBV30
cdr3_length: 13
cdr3_aa: CAWSPGVTYEQYF

v_call: TRBV19
cdr3_length: 14
cdr3_aa: CASCGLAGIETQYF

v_call: TRBV7-2
cdr3_length: 13
cdr3_aa: CASSSSGNTEAFF

v_call: TRBV14
cdr3_length: 15
cdr3_aa: CASSQGPRGSETQYF

v_call: TRBV27
cdr3_length: 15
cdr3_aa: CASSRPGVTGNTIYF

v_call: TRBV9
cdr3_length: 14
cdr3_aa: CASSYVTGNTEAFF

v_call: TRBV28
cdr3_length: 14
cdr3_aa: CASSLFSVNYGYTF

v_call: TRBV28
cdr3_length: 15
cdr3_aa: CASSWGTGLETEAFF

v_call: TRBV11-2
cdr3_length: 16
cdr3_aa: CASSLDFGGTNQPQHF

v_call: TRBV5-4
cdr3_length: 14
cdr3_aa: CASSNSGLNTEAFF

v_call: TRBV12-5
cdr3_length: 13
cdr3_aa: CASGVDSSYEQYF

v_call: TRBV7-7
cdr3_length: 14
cdr3_aa: CASSPGTSGNTIYF

v_call: TRBV11-2
cdr3_length: 18
cdr3_aa: CASSSGLAGGFPTDTQYF

v_call: TRBV27
cdr3_length: 16
cdr3_aa: CASSTTRQGYNSPLHF

v_call: TRBV2
cdr3_length: 16
cdr3_aa: CASSVGPGGNSYEQYF

v_call: TRBV6-1
cdr3_length: 14
cdr3_aa: CASRNQQGHGELFF

v_call: TRBV6-5
cdr3_length: 12
cdr3_aa: CAPGSQSYEQYF

v_call: TRBV7-9
cdr3_length: 15
cdr3_aa: CASSFGGGQTETQYF